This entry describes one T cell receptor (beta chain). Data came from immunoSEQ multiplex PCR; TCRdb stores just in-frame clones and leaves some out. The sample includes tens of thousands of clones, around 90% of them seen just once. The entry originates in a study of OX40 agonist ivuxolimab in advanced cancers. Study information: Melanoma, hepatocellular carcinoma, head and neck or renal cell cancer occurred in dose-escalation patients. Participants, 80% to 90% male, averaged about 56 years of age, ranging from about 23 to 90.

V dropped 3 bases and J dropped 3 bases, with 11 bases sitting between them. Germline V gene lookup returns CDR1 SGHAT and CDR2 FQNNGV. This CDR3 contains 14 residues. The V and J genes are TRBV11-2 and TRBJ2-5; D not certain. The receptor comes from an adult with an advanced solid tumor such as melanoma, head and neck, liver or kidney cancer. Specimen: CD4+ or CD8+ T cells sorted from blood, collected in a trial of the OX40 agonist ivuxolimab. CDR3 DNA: TGTGCCAGCAGCTTCTCAGGAGAAAAAGAGACCCAGTACTTC. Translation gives CASSFSGEKETQYF.